Below are 26 T cell receptor beta chains sequenced from a single sample in a study of cytomegalovirus exposure and HLA in healthy donors. Amplification used 60 Vbeta primers and 13 Jbeta primers. Only in-frame clones appear in the TCRdb table, and some are missing; sequencing was by immunoSEQ multiplex PCR. Among roughly 150,000 clones listed, about three quarters were seen once. Sequencing was done on a sample of PBMCs. Every receptor here comes from a man aged 30 to 45 in good health and CMV-seropositive.

V and J are TRBV5-1 and TRBJ1-3; 9 bases map to TRBD1. This CDR3 is built from 15 residues. Germline CDR1 reads SGHRS; CDR2 reads YFSETQ. J gave up 6 bases and V 0 bases, and 4 bases lay outside the gene matches. This CDR3 reads CASSLGDRDENTIYF. The CDR3 coding sequence is TGCGCCAGCAGCTTGGGGGACAGGGATGAAAACACCATATATTTT.

The chain joins TRBV2 to TRBJ1-2, with 7 bases aligning to TRBD1. With V trimmed by 7 bases and J by 6 bases, 14 bases remained unmatched. The CDR3 is 15 amino acids. Germline V gene sequence: CDR1 SNHLY, CDR2 FYNNEI. The CDR3 DNA reads as TGTGCCAGCACGAACACGCCGGGAGGGGGCGATGGCTACACCTTC. It codes for CASTNTPGGGDGYTF.

The genes are TRBV19 and TRBJ1-2; 7 positions agree with TRBD1. Germline trimming cut 5 bases from V and 2 bases from J; bases unmatched to any gene: 5. The CDR3 has 14 residues. Germline V gives CDR1 LNHDA, CDR2 SQIVND (reference sequence). CDR3 DNA: TGTGCCAGTAGTCCTGGGACAGAGAACTATGGCTACACCTTC. This sequence encodes CASSPGTENYGYTF.

CDR3 in amino acids: CASSGGRTYNEQFF. The CDR3 DNA sequence: TGTGCCAGCAGTGGCGGGAGAACCTACAATGAGCAGTTCTTC. V gene TRBV6-6 combines with J gene TRBJ2-1; 7 bases fit TRBD2. CDR1 MNHNY and CDR2 SVGAGI come from the germline V gene (reference sequence). J lost 2 bases, V lost 5 bases, and 3 bases had no gene match. This CDR3 has 14 residues.

This clone was recorded once. The chain combines TRBV6-5 with TRBJ2-7, with no clear D. Germline V lookup: CDR1 MNHEY, CDR2 SVGAGI. CDR3 size: 16 residues. Deletions cut 0 bases from V and 2 bases from J, with 14 bases between. CDR3 in DNA: TGTGCCAGCAGTTACTCGAGGCGGAGCAAGGCCTACGAGCAGTACTTC. This translates into CASSYSRRSKAYEQYF.

The chain uses TRBV6-5 and TRBJ2-7, with D perhaps TRBD1 (6 bases). Germline-derived CDR1 and CDR2 are MNHEY and SVGAGI. Trimming stripped 0 bases from V and 3 bases from J, with 12 bases between. This CDR3 region has 15 residues. The CDR3 sequence: CASSYSDSSVYEQYF. CDR3 DNA: TGTGCCAGCAGTTACTCGGACAGTTCGGTCTACGAGCAGTACTTC.

V and J are TRBV7-9 and TRBJ1-1; weak D call: TRBD1 (6 bases). The CDR3 runs to 19 residues. Trimming cost V 8 bases and J 1 base, with 29 bases left between them. CDR1 and CDR2 from the germline V gene are SEHNR and FQNEAQ (reference sequence). The CDR3 nucleotides are TGTGCCAGCTGGGGAGTAGCCCGAGACAGGAGTTATCAGAACACTGAAGCTTTCTTT. Translating gives CASWGVARDRSYQNTEAFF. The whole variable domain, filled in from reference TRBV7-9 and TRBJ1-1, reads DTGVSQNPRHKITKRGQNVTFRCDPISEHNRLYWYRQTLGQGPEFLTYFQNEAQLEKSRLLSDRFSAERPKGSFSTLEIQRTEQGDSAMYLCASWGVARDRSYQNTEAFFGQGTRLTVV.

This rearrangement joins TRBV6-1 to TRBJ1-5, with D hard to call. From germline, CDR1 is MNHNS and CDR2 SASEGT. CDR3 length: 14 residues. V lost 5 bases to trimming and J lost 3 bases, with 11 bases between them. CDR3 protein: CASSTRQINQPQHF. CDR3 nucleotide sequence: TGTGCCAGCAGTACAAGACAAATCAATCAGCCCCAGCATTTT.

The table lists this clone with a count of one. V and J are TRBV23-1 and TRBJ1-1, with 7 bases matching TRBD1. TRBV23-1 is marked as an open reading frame, function uncertain. Trimming removed 4 bases from V and 4 bases from J; junction bases left unmatched: 9. The CDR3 spans 15 residues. The CDR3 coding sequence is TGCGCCAGCAGTCCCCGGGACAGCGGATGCACTGAAGCTTTCTTT. It translates to CASSPRDSGCTEAFF.

The V and J genes are TRBV7-9 and TRBJ1-2; 7 bases agree with TRBD1. The CDR3 contains 16 residues. CDR1 and CDR2 from the germline V gene are SEHNR and FQNEAQ (reference sequence). J was trimmed by 6 bases and V by 5 bases; bases with no gene match: 15. The DNA of the CDR3 is TGTGCCAGCAGCCTATCCTTTGGTACAGGGGAGCATGGCTACACCTTC. Its protein is CASSLSFGTGEHGYTF.

CDR3 nucleotides: TGTGCCAGCAGTCTGACCCAGGAAGCCTACGAGCAGTACTTC. Protein sequence: CASSLTQEAYEQYF. The rearrangement joins TRBV27 to TRBJ2-7; D gene uncertain. The CDR3 runs 14 residues. The germline V gene encodes CDR1 MNHEY and CDR2 SMNVEV (reference sequence). Trimming took 5 bases from V and 2 from J, leaving 13 bases between them.

The V gene is TRBV6-5, the J gene TRBJ2-7, with D uncertain. With 4 bases removed from V and 3 bases from J, the gap between germline ends came to 10 bases. Germline CDR1 reads MNHEY; CDR2 reads SVGAGI. CDR3 length equals 13 residues. In DNA, the CDR3 is TGTGCCAGCAGTTTGAGGTCAAACTACGAGCAGTACTTC. Translation gives CASSLRSNYEQYF.

The J gene is TRBJ2-1, the V gene TRBV30; TRBD2 is a possible D gene (5 bases). Germline V gene data show CDR1 as GTSNPN and CDR2 as SVGIG (reference sequence). V was clipped by 1 base and J by 7 bases, with 11 bases between them. The CDR3 loop spans 13 amino acids. The CDR3 loop reads CAWSERSENEQFF. CDR3 DNA: TGTGCCTGGAGTGAGCGGAGCGAGAATGAGCAGTTCTTC.

The rearrangement uses TRBV28 and TRBJ1-5, with D perhaps TRBD1 (6 bases). The CDR3 sequence is 19 residues long. Germline CDR1 reads MDHEN; CDR2 reads SYDVKM. The V and J ends lost 4 bases and 3 bases respectively, with 25 bases between them. The CDR3 loop is CASSYWDKARQINNQPQHF. The CDR3 DNA is TGTGCCAGCAGTTATTGGGACAAAGCTCGACAAATTAACAATCAGCCCCAGCATTTT.

A few counts support this clone. One junction end does not reproduce the germline sequence, and a read error may be involved. The chain links TRBV7-7 to TRBJ2-5, with a weak D call TRBD2 (5 bases). This CDR3 has 14 residues. CDR1 is SSHAT, CDR2 FNYEAQ, per germline (reference sequence). As DNA, the CDR3 is TGTGCTAGCAGCCCCTTGAGGGAGAGGGAGACCCAGTACTTC. Its translation is CASSPLRERETQYF.

The gene calls are TRBV27 and TRBJ2-2; TRBD2 might be the D (7 bases). Trimming took 6 bases from V and 2 from J, leaving 22 bases between them. This CDR3 spans 18 amino acids. In germline, CDR1 is MNHEY, CDR2 SMNVEV (reference sequence). In DNA form, the CDR3 reads TGTGCCAGCAGCTCCTACGGGGGGCGGGAGTCTAACACCGGGGAGCTGTTTTTT. It encodes CASSSYGGRESNTGELFF.

The rearrangement links TRBV29-1 to TRBJ2-5; D is possibly TRBD1 (5 bases). This CDR3 has 12 residues. The ends were cut back, 4 bases at V and 5 bases at J, with 11 bases in the middle. Germline values: CDR1 SQVTM, CDR2 ANQGSEA. The CDR3 protein is CSVGRAEETQYF. The CDR3 DNA follows: TGCAGCGTTGGCAGGGCGGAGGAGACCCAGTACTTC.

This chain links TRBV7-3 with TRBJ2-7; 7 nucleotides line up with TRBD2. The V gene end was trimmed by 5 bases and the J gene end by 3 bases; junction bases not matched to a gene: 13. CDR1 is SGHTA, CDR2 FQGTGA, per germline. This CDR3 spans 16 amino acids. The CDR3 spells CASSLEWASGNYEQYF. The DNA of the CDR3 is TGTGCCAGCAGCCTGGAATGGGCTAGCGGAAACTACGAGCAGTACTTC.

This clone has just a few counts. The J gene is TRBJ2-7, the V gene TRBV27; 9 bases line up with TRBD2. Germline values: CDR1 MNHEY, CDR2 SMNVEV (reference sequence). The CDR3 runs 16 residues. V was pared by 5 bases and J by 5 bases, with 13 bases of the junction left unmatched. Here the CDR3 reads CASSLKSSGRIDEQYF. CDR3 sequence (DNA): TGTGCCAGCAGTCTAAAGAGTAGCGGGAGAATTGACGAGCAGTACTTC.

The rearrangement uses TRBV10-3 and TRBJ2-7, with 7 bases lining up with TRBD2. The CDR3 contains 11 residues. Losses at the gene ends were 8 bases for V and 9 bases for J; bases not matched to a gene: 7. The germline V gene has CDR1 ENHRY and CDR2 SYGVKD. DNA of the CDR3: TGTGCCATCTCCGAGGGAGGGACGCAGTACTTC. It yields the protein CAISEGGTQYF.

The sample holds a few counts of this clone. V gene TRBV28 combines with J gene TRBJ2-7, with D tentatively TRBD2 (6 bases). V was cut by 5 bases and J by 3 bases, with 14 bases left in between. The length of the CDR3 is 14 residues. The V gene's germline CDR1 is MDHEN and CDR2 SYDVKM. The CDR3 sequence: CASSGPGTGYEQYF. The DNA for the CDR3 is TGTGCCAGCAGTGGACCCGGGACTGGCTACGAGCAGTACTTC.

The CDR3 bases are TGTGCCAGCAGTCGTCCCGCGGGGAGCACTGAAGCTTTCTTT. It translates to CASSRPAGSTEAFF. The V and J genes are TRBV27 and TRBJ1-1; D is undetermined. Germline values: CDR1 MNHEY, CDR2 SMNVEV (reference sequence). This CDR3 comprises 14 residues. Between the trimmed V and J ends, which lost 5 bases and 4 bases, there was a span of 14 bases.

V usage is TRBV5-8 and J usage is TRBJ2-7; D might be TRBD2 (6 bases). V gave up 0 bases and J gave up 2 bases, with 18 bases separating them. Germline V gene data show CDR1 as SGHTS and CDR2 as YDEGEE. The CDR3 sequence is 17 residues long. DNA for the CDR3: TGTGCCAGCAGCTTGGCCCCTCAGGCGGGACTCACCTACGAGCAGTACTTC. This translates into CASSLAPQAGLTYEQYF.

V is TRBV6-1 and J is TRBJ2-1; D gene uncertain. This CDR3 has 15 amino acids. Germline V gene data show CDR1 as MNHNS and CDR2 as SASEGT. V gave up 6 bases and J gave up 3 bases, with 15 bases separating them. The CDR3 DNA follows: TGTGCCAGCAGCTCGATAAGAGATATCTACAATGAGCAGTTCTTC. This codes for CASSSIRDIYNEQFF.

This clone was seen a few times. V is TRBV13 and J is TRBJ2-1, with 14 bases identical to TRBD2. Looked up from germline, CDR1 is PRHDT and CDR2 is FYEKMQ (reference sequence). Trimming removed 4 bases from V and 6 bases from J; junction bases left unmatched: 5. CDR3 length equals 16 residues. CDR3 nucleotides: TGTGCCAGCAGCTCTGGACTAGCGGGAGGCACCAATGAGCAGTTCTTC. Its protein product is CASSSGLAGGTNEQFF.

V and J are TRBV9 and TRBJ1-2; the match to TRBD1 covers 9 bases. Trimming took 7 bases from V and 4 from J; bases not matched to a gene: 5. Germline V gene lookup returns CDR1 SGDLS and CDR2 YYNGEE. The CDR3 totals 13 residues. The CDR3 DNA sequence: TGTGCCAGCCGGGGGACAGGGCGCTATGGCTACACCTTC. Encoded protein: CASRGTGRYGYTF.